These 8 T cell receptor beta chains were sequenced from one sample in a study of beta chain features in type 1 diabetes. The isolated RNA, all of it, was reverse transcribed, so expressed TCRB transcripts were what got sequenced. TCRdb's copy holds only in-frame clones and misses some; the assay was immunoSEQ multiplex PCR. The table has 500,000 to 700,000 clones, around 15% seen once. Specimen: naive CD4+ T cells from blood. All receptors derive from a man aged 18-30 years in good health.

The CDR3 loop is CASSLVGKVMDYGYTF. In DNA, the CDR3 is TGTGCCAGCAGCTTAGTCGGGAAGGTAATGGACTATGGCTACACCTTC. This chain uses TRBV7-2 with TRBJ1-2; D call uncertain. Germline assignment: CDR1 SGHTA and CDR2 FQGNSA. The CDR3 sequence is 16 residues long. V lost 1 base and J lost 3, with 15 bases in between.

As for this clone: Other DNA sequences in this sample translate to the same CDR3. The rearrangement links TRBV6-6 to TRBJ2-7, with 8 bases matching TRBD1. The CDR3 loop spans 14 amino acids. Germline CDR1 is MNHNY and CDR2 is SVGAGI (reference sequence). Losses at the gene ends were 6 bases for V and 3 bases for J; bases not matched to a gene: 7. The CDR3 DNA sequence: TGTGCCAGCAGGGCTGGACAGGGCTACTACGAGCAGTACTTC. The encoded protein is CASRAGQGYYEQYF.

The table lists this clone with a few counts. The identical CDR3 is also encoded by other nucleotide sequences in the sample. The V call is TRBV7-2, the J call TRBJ2-7; no clear D. Trimming took off 5 bases at V and 2 bases at J, with 7 bases between the two ends. CDR3 length equals 12 residues. The germline CDR1 and CDR2 sequences are SGHTA and FQGNSA. CDR3 amino acids: CASSRPTYEQYF. The CDR3 DNA sequence: TGTGCCAGCAGCAGGCCGACCTACGAGCAGTACTTC.

CDR3: CAGVRGSLPRGYTF. Written as DNA, the CDR3 is TGTGCCGGAGTAAGGGGCAGCTTACCTCGTGGCTACACCTTC. The chain has TRBV30 and TRBJ1-2; tentatively, D is TRBD1 (5 bases). This CDR3 contains 14 residues. The V and J ends lost 8 bases and 7 bases respectively, with 23 bases between them. Germline values: CDR1 GTSNPN, CDR2 SVGIG (reference sequence).

This chain connects TRBV30 to TRBJ2-1; weak D call: TRBD1 (6 bases). CDR1 is GTSNPN, CDR2 SVGIG, per germline (reference sequence). The germline V and J ends were trimmed by 3 bases and 7 bases, with 13 bases remaining between them. There are 13 residues in the CDR3. The CDR3 loop is CAWRKGGRNEQFF. For the CDR3, the DNA is TGTGCCTGGAGGAAAGGGGGTCGGAATGAGCAGTTCTTC.

This clone occurred a few times. The J gene is TRBJ1-1, the V gene TRBV19; D remains ambiguous. From germline, CDR1 is LNHDA and CDR2 SQIVND (reference sequence). This CDR3 contains 14 residues. Trimming took off 3 bases at V and 0 bases at J, with 8 bases between the two ends. This CDR3 reads CASSIRKLNTEAFF. CDR3 coding DNA: TGTGCCAGTAGTATCAGGAAATTGAACACTGAAGCTTTCTTT.

V gene TRBV18 combines with J gene TRBJ2-1; 7 bases fit TRBD2. The CDR3 has 16 amino acids. The germline gives CDR1 KGHSH, CDR2 LQKENI. After removal of 5 bases from V and 4 bases from J, the junction contained 11 bases not matched to a gene. In DNA, the CDR3 is TGTGCCAGCTCAGCCCGCCTAGCGGAGGAATACAATGAGCAGTTCTTC. Translated, it gives CASSARLAEEYNEQFF.

This clone was detected only a few times. CDR3 residues: CAISERQGVETQYF. Here the CDR3 DNA reads TGTGCCATCAGTGAGAGACAGGGGGTAGAGACCCAGTACTTC. The gene calls are TRBV10-3 and TRBJ2-5; 9 nucleotides match TRBD1. The CDR3 length is 14 residues. In germline, CDR1 is ENHRY, CDR2 SYGVKD. V lost 2 bases to trimming and J lost 4 bases; unmatched junction nucleotides: 2.